This TCR beta chain was sequenced in a study of blood T cell repertoires in COVID-19. This CDR3 spans 15 amino acids. Germline CDR1 MDHEN, CDR2 SYDVKM. The V gene lost 3 bases and the J gene lost 4 bases, with 12 bases spanning the gap. The repertoire was sequenced with immunoSEQ multiplex PCR; TCRdb's copy has only in-frame clones and lacks some. The sample shows over 95,000 clones, 70% to 90% of them seen only once. The specimen sequenced was peripheral blood. The chain is built from TRBV28 and TRBJ2-2, with D possibly being TRBD1 (5 bases). This sequence originates from a woman in her seventies who had recovered from COVID-19. As DNA, the CDR3 is TGTGCCAGCAGTTTCCCCCGAAGGGGCACCGGGGAGCTGTTTTTT. Protein: CASSFPRRGTGELFF.